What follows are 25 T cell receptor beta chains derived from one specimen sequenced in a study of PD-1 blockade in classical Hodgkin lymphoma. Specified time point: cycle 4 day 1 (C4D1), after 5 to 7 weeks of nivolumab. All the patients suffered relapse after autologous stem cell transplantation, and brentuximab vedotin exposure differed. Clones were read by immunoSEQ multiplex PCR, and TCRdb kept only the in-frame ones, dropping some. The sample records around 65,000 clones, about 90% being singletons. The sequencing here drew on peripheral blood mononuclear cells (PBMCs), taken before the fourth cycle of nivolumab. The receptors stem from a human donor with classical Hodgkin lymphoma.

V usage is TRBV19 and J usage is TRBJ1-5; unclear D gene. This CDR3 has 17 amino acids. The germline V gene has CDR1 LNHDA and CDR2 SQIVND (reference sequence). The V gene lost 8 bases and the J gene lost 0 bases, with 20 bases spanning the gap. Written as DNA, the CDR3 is TGTGCCAGTTCCGGGTCTCCGTTTTTATATAGCAATCAGCCCCAGCATTTT. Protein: CASSGSPFLYSNQPQHF.

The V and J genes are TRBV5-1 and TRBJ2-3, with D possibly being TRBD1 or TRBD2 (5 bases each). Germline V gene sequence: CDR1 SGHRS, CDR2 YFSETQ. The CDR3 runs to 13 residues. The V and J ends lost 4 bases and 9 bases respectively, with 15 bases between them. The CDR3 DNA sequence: TGCGCCAGCAGCCTCGAGGGGAACCCAACGCAGTATTTT. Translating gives CASSLEGNPTQYF.

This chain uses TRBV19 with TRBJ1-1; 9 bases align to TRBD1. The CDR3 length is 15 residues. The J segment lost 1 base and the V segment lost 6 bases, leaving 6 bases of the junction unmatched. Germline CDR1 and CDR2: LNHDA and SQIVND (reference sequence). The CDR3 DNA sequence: TGTGCCAGTAGGACAGGGGGAGGTGGGAACACTGAAGCTTTCTTT. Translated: CASRTGGGGNTEAFF.

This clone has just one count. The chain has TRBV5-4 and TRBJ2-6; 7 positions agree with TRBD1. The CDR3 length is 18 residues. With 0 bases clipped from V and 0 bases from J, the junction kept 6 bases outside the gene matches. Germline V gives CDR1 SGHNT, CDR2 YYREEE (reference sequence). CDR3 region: CASSLGGQRISGANVLTF. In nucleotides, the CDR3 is TGTGCCAGCAGCTTGGGGGGACAGCGAATCTCTGGGGCCAACGTCCTGACTTTC.

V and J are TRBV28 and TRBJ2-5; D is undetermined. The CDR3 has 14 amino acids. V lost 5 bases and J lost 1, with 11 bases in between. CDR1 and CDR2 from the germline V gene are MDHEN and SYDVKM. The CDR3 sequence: CASSPVVLQETQYF. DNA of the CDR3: TGTGCCAGCAGTCCCGTTGTACTCCAAGAGACCCAGTACTTC.

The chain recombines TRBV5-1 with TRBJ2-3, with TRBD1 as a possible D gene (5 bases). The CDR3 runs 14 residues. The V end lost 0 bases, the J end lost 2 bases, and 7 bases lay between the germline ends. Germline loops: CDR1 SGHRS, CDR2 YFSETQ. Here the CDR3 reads CASSLEGFTDTQYF. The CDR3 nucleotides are TGCGCCAGCAGCTTGGAGGGGTTCACAGATACGCAGTATTTT.

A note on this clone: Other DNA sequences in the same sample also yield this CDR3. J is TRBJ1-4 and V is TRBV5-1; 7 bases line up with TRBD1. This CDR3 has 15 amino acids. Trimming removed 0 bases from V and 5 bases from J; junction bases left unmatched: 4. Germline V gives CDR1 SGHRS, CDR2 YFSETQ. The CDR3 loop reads CASSLVGRGNEKLFF. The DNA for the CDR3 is TGCGCCAGCAGCTTGGTTGGCAGGGGGAATGAAAAACTGTTTTTT.

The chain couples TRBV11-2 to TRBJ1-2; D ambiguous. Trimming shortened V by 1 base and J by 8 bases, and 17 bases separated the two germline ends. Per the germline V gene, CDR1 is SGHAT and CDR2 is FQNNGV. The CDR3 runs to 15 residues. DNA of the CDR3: TGTGCCAGCAGCTTAGTGGGAAGGCGGTCTTTCGGCTACACCTTC. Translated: CASSLVGRRSFGYTF.

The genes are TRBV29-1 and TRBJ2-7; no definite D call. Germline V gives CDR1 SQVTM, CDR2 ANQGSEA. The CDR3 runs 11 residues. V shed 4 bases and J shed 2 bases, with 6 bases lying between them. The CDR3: CSVVEAYEQYF. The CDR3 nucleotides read TGCAGCGTTGTAGAGGCCTACGAGCAGTACTTC.

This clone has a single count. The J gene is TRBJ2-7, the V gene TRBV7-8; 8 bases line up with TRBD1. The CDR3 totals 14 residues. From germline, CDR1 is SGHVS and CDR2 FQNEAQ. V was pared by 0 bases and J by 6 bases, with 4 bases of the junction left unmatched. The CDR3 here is CASSLAGTGREQYF. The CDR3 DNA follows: TGTGCCAGCAGCTTAGCGGGGACAGGTCGCGAGCAGTACTTC.

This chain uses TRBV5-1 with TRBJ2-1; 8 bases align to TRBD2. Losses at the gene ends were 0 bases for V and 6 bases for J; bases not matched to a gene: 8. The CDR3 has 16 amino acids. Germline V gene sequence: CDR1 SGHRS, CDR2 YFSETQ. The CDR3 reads CASSLVVSGAPNEQFF. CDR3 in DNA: TGCGCCAGCAGCTTGGTAGTTAGCGGGGCGCCCAATGAGCAGTTCTTC.

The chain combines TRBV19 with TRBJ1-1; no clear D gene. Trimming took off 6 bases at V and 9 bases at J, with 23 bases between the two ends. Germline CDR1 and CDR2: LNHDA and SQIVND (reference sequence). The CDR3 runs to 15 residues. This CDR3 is CASSLVFRPAGKAFF. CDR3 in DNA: TGTGCCAGTAGCCTCGTCTTTCGGCCAGCGGGAAAAGCTTTCTTT.

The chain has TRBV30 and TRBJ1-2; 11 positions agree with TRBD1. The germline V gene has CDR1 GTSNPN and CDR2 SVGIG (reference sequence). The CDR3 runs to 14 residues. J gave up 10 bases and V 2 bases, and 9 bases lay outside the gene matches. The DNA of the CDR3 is TGTGCCTGGAGTACCCTCGGGACAGGGGGTGACTACACCTTC. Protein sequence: CAWSTLGTGGDYTF.

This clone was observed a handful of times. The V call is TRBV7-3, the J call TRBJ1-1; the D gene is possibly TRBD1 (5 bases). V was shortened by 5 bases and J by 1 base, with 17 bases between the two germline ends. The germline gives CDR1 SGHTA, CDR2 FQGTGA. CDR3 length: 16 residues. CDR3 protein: CASSKNRDGGNTEAFF. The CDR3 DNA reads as TGTGCCAGCAGCAAAAACCGGGACGGAGGGAACACTGAAGCTTTCTTT.

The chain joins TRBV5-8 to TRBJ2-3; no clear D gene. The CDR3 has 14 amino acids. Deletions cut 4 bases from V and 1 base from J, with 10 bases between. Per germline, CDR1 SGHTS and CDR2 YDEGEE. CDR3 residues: CASSAGQGTDTQYF. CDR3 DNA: TGTGCCAGCAGCGCTGGTCAGGGCACAGATACGCAGTATTTT.

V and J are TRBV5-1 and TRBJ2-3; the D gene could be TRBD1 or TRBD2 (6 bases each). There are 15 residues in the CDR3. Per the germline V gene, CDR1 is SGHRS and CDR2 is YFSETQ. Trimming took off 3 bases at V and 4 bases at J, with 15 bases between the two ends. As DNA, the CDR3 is TGCGCCAGCAGCTCGGAGGGGACAACGGCAGATACGCAGTATTTT. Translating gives CASSSEGTTADTQYF.

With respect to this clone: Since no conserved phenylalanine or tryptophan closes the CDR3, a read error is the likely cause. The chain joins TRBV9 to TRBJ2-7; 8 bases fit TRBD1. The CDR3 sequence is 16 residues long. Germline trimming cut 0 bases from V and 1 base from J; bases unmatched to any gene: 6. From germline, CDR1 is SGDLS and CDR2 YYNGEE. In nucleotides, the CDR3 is TGTGCCAGCAGCGTAGAACCCCAGGGGGCTTCCTACGAGCAGTACCTC. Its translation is CASSVEPQGASYEQYL.

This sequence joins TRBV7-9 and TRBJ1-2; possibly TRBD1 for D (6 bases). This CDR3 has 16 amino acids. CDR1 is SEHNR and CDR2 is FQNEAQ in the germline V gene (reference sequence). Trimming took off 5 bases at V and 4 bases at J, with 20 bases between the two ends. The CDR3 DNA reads TGTGCCAGCAGCGAAATACTCTGGACAGCCGGCTATGGCTACACCTTC. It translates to CASSEILWTAGYGYTF. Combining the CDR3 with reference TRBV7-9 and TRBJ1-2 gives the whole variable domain DTGVSQNPRHKITKRGQNVTFRCDPISEHNRLYWYRQTLGQGPEFLTYFQNEAQLEKSRLLSDRFSAERPKGSFSTLEIQRTEQGDSAMYLCASSEILWTAGYGYTFGSGTRLTVV.

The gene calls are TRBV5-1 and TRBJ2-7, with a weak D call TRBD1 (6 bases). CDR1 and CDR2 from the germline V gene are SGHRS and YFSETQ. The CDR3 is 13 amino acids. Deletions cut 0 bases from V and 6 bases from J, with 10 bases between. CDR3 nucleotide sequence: TGCGCCAGCAGCTTGGAGAGGGGGAGCGAGCAGTACTTC. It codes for CASSLERGSEQYF. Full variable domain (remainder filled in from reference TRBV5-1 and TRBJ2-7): KAGVTQTPRYLIKTRGQQVTLSCSPISGHRSVSWYQQTPGQGLQFLFEYFSETQRNKGNFPGRFSGRQFSNSRSEMNVSTLELGDSALYLCASSLERGSEQYFGPGTRLTVT.

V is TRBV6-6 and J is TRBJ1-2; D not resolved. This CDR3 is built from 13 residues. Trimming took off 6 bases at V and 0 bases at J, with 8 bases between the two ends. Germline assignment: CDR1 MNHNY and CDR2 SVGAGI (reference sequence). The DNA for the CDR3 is TGTGCCAGCAGCCCCGGGACTAACTATGGCTACACCTTC. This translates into CASSPGTNYGYTF.

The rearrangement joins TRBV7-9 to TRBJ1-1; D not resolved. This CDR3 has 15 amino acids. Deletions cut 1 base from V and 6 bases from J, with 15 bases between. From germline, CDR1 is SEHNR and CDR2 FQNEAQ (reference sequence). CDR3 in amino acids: CASSLVDGSYPEAFF. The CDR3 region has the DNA TGTGCCAGCAGCTTAGTGGACGGCTCCTACCCTGAAGCTTTCTTT.

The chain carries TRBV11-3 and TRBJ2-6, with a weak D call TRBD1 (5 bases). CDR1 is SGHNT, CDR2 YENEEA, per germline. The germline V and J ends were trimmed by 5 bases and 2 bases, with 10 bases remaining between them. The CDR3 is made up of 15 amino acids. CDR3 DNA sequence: TGTGCCAGCAGCGCGCAGGGCGCTGGGGCCAACGTCCTGACTTTC. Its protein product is CASSAQGAGANVLTF. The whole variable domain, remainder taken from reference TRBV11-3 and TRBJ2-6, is EAGVVQSPRYKIIEKKQPVAFWCNPISGHNTLYWYLQNLGQGPELLIRYENEEAVDDSQLPKDRFSAERLKGVDSTLKIQPAELGDSAVYLCASSAQGAGANVLTFGAGSRLTVL.

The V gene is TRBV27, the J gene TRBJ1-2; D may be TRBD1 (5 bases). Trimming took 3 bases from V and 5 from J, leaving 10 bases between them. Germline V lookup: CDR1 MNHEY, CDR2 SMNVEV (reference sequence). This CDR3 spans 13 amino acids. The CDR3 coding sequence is TGTGCCAGCAGTTTGGGGGTGGGATATGGCTACACCTTC. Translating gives CASSLGVGYGYTF.

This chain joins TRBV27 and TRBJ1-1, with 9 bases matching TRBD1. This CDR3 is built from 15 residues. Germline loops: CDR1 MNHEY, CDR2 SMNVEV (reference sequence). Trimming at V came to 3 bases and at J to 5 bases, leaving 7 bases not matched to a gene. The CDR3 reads CASSLGQGFWTEAFF. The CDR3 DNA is TGTGCCAGCAGTTTGGGACAGGGCTTTTGGACTGAAGCTTTCTTT.

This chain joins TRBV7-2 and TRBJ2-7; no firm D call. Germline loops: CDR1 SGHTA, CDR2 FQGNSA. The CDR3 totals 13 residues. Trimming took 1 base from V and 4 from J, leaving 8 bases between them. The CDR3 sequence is CASSLDSSYEQYF. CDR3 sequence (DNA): TGTGCCAGCAGCTTAGACTCCTCGTACGAGCAGTACTTC.